This T cell receptor beta chain stems from a study of OX40 agonist ivuxolimab in advanced cancers. Looking at the study overall: Ivuxolimab was administered intravenously to patients at 0.01 to 10 mg/kg every 2 weeks. A history of anti-PD-1, anti-PD-L1 or anti-CTLA-4 therapy was acceptable, and roughly 40% had some. In three patients, partial responses were observed, one with hepatocellular carcinoma and two with cutaneous melanoma.

Worth noting for this clone: Its target is unknown.

Assay: immunoSEQ multiplex PCR; the TCRdb copy retains only in-frame clones and omits some. Found here are tens of thousands of clones, roughly 90% of them singletons; the top ten hold about 2.4%. Per the germline V gene, CDR1 is MNHNY and CDR2 is SVGAGI (reference sequence). V lost 5 bases and J lost 2, with 7 bases in between. The CDR3 contains 12 residues. Findings and limits, study-wide: Antigen specificity remained undetermined for the expanded peripheral T cells.

This sample comprised CD4+ or CD8+ T cells sorted from blood, obtained in a trial of the OX40 agonist ivuxolimab. The receptor was isolated from an adult with an advanced solid tumor such as melanoma, head and neck, liver or kidney cancer. This chain connects TRBV6-6 to TRBJ2-7; D is unresolved. This chain's CDR3 is CASSTDTYEQYF. DNA of the CDR3: TGTGCCAGCAGTACTGACACCTACGAGCAGTACTTC.